The T cell receptor beta chain under discussion was sequenced for a study of CD8 T cells in ankylosing spondylitis. Study results and caveats: Disease-linked clones were reportedly significantly enriched in matched ankylosing spondylitis synovial fluid. Some motif variants were previously reported in reactive arthritis synovial fluid and blood. Blood of patients with ankylosing spondylitis appeared to be characterized by a TCR beta motif of several highly homologous variants.

Making the TCR beta libraries involved quantitative 5'-RACE with molecular barcodes. TCRdb ran MiXCR on the 5' RACE reads and lists one entry per CDR3 protein. The data hold around 770,000 distinct CDR3 sequences, with around 11% observed a single time. This clonotype showed up just a few times. Its antigen remains unknown. The sequence was obtained from a male donor with ankylosing spondylitis. The sample comprised blood, either unsorted or a sorted T cell fraction (not recorded which).

CDR3 amino acids: CSARRGTTNTEAFF. CDR3 sequence (DNA): TGCAGTGCCCGTCGAGGTACCACGAACACTGAAGCTTTCTTT. The V call is TRBV20-1, the J call TRBJ1-1; D is ambiguous. This CDR3 has 14 residues. Per the germline V gene, CDR1 is DFQATT and CDR2 is SNEGSKA (reference sequence). V shed 6 bases and J shed 1 base, with 15 bases lying between them.